The 19 T cell receptor beta chains below come from one sample, sequenced in a study of blood T cell repertoires in COVID-19. The method was immunoSEQ multiplex PCR; TCRdb's version includes in-frame clones alone and lacks a portion of them. The table lists about 500,000 clones, about 89% of them singletons, with roughly 8.3% in the top ten. Sequenced: peripheral blood. The receptor source for this set is a woman between 45 and 60 years old with COVID-19, enrolled during active disease.

The chain recombines TRBV4-1 with TRBJ2-2; 8 nucleotides line up with TRBD2. J lost 5 bases, V lost 1 base, and 6 bases had no gene match. There are 16 residues in the CDR3. Germline lookup yields CDR1 MGHRA and CDR2 YSYEKL. The CDR3 DNA reads TGCGCCAGCAGCCAAGTCGGGGGGGCCTGGACCGGGGAGCTGTTTTTT. Residues: CASSQVGGAWTGELFF.

This clone showed up just a few times. This chain links TRBV11-2 with TRBJ1-6; D might be TRBD1 (5 bases). Trimming pared 4 bases from V and 6 bases from J, leaving 10 bases between. CDR1 and CDR2 from the germline V gene are SGHAT and FQNNGV. CDR3 length: 14 amino acids. The CDR3 loop reads CASSSAGPNSPLHF. DNA of the CDR3: TGTGCCAGCAGCTCTGCAGGGCCTAATTCACCCCTCCACTTT.

With regard to this clone: At the DNA level, this CDR3 is encoded by other sequences in the same sample as well. CDR3 nucleotides: TGTGCCAGCAGCTTTGGCCGGGGGAACACTGAAGCTTTCTTT. Protein product: CASSFGRGNTEAFF. This chain connects TRBV7-3 to TRBJ1-1, with unresolved D. There are 14 residues in the CDR3. Between the trimmed V and J ends, which lost 3 bases and 1 base, there was a span of 9 bases. Germline V gene sequence: CDR1 SGHTA, CDR2 FQGTGA. The full variable domain, in which reference TRBV7-3 and TRBJ1-1 provide the parts outside the CDR3, is GAGVSQTPSNKVTEKGKYVELRCDPISGHTALYWYRQSLGQGPEFLIYFQGTGAADDSGLPNDRFFAVRPEGSVSTLKIQRTERGDSAVYLCASSFGRGNTEAFFGQGTRLTVV.

This clone was counted once. The V and J genes are TRBV5-1 and TRBJ2-5; D is possibly TRBD1 (5 bases). The CDR3 loop spans 14 amino acids. CDR1 and CDR2 from the germline V gene are SGHRS and YFSETQ. V lost 5 bases, J lost 5 bases, and 16 bases lay in between. CDR3 in DNA: TGCGCCAGCAGTAAGATGTCAGGGATCGAGACCCAGTACTTC. It yields the protein CASSKMSGIETQYF. The complete variable domain, with remaining parts taken from reference TRBV5-1 and TRBJ2-5, reads KAGVTQTPRYLIKTRGQQVTLSCSPISGHRSVSWYQQTPGQGLQFLFEYFSETQRNKGNFPGRFSGRQFSNSRSEMNVSTLELGDSALYLCASSKMSGIETQYFGPGTRLLVL.

This chain links TRBV3-1 (or the pseudogene TRBV3-2) with TRBJ1-4; no definite D call. Germline loops: CDR1 LGHDT, CDR2 YNNKEL (reference sequence). The V end lost 1 base, the J end lost 1 base, and 10 bases lay between the germline ends. The CDR3 runs to 16 residues. The CDR3 protein is CASSQGTTGTNEKLFF. CDR3 DNA sequence: TGTGCCAGCAGCCAAGGAACGACGGGAACTAATGAAAAACTGTTTTTT.

The chain recombines TRBV3-1 (or the pseudogene TRBV3-2) with TRBJ2-1; 14 bases align to TRBD2. Germline V gene sequence: CDR1 LGHDT, CDR2 YNNKEL (reference sequence). The V and J ends lost 0 bases and 9 bases, in that order; junction bases with no gene match: 4. The length of the CDR3 is 16 residues. CDR3 sequence reads: CASSQEGLAGVSEQFF. The CDR3 nucleotides read TGTGCCAGCAGCCAAGAGGGACTAGCGGGGGTATCTGAGCAGTTCTTC.

The rearrangement joins TRBV7-9 to TRBJ2-7, with D possibly TRBD1 on 6 matching bases. V was pared by 0 bases and J by 0 bases, with 9 bases between. Germline CDR1 is SEHNR and CDR2 is FQNEAQ (reference sequence). The CDR3 has 15 amino acids. In DNA form, the CDR3 reads TGTGCCAGCAGCTTAGCCACAGGGCCCTCCTACGAGCAGTACTTC. Encoded protein: CASSLATGPSYEQYF.

V and J are TRBV9 and TRBJ1-4, with no clear D. Germline CDR1 and CDR2: SGDLS and YYNGEE. Trimming shortened V by 4 bases and J by 6 bases, and 10 bases separated the two germline ends. This CDR3 comprises 13 residues. The CDR3 protein is CASSSHSDEKLFF. The CDR3 nucleotides are TGTGCCAGCAGCTCCCACTCTGATGAAAAACTGTTTTTT.

This clone showed up just a few times. The gene calls are TRBV2 and TRBJ1-5; D possibly corresponds to TRBD1 (5 bases). CDR3 length equals 14 residues. Per germline, CDR1 SNHLY and CDR2 FYNNEI. With 6 bases removed from V and 6 bases from J, the gap between germline ends came to 15 bases. CDR3 bases: TGTGCCAGCAGCGTTGCGGGGCTTGCTCAGCCCCAGCATTTT. The encoded protein is CASSVAGLAQPQHF.

This clone turned up a few times. The V call is TRBV25-1, the J call TRBJ1-4; D uncertain. The germline V and J ends were trimmed by 8 bases and 4 bases, with 17 bases remaining between them. Germline V gene sequence: CDR1 MGHDK, CDR2 SYGVNS. The CDR3 totals 15 residues. CDR3 sequence: CASVQTRGFNEKLFF. CDR3 DNA sequence: TGTGCCAGCGTTCAAACAAGAGGGTTTAATGAAAAACTGTTTTTT.

The chain links TRBV27 to TRBJ1-1; 9 positions agree with TRBD1. Germline V gene sequence: CDR1 MNHEY, CDR2 SMNVEV (reference sequence). This CDR3 contains 15 residues. V trimming: 3 bases; J trimming: 3 bases; junction bases outside the gene matches: 5. The CDR3 region has the DNA TGTGCCAGCAGTTTCGTCCGGACAGGGGACACTGAAGCTTTCTTT. Encoded protein: CASSFVRTGDTEAFF.

The genes are TRBV29-1 and TRBJ2-1; 15 bases line up with TRBD2. Germline V gene sequence: CDR1 SQVTM, CDR2 ANQGSEA. This CDR3 spans 13 amino acids. V shed 7 bases and J 9 bases; nucleotides not matched to a gene: 4. CDR3 region: CSAGTSGGSEQFF. Written as DNA, the CDR3 is TGCAGCGCCGGGACTAGCGGGGGGAGTGAGCAGTTCTTC.

The chain recombines TRBV5-1 with TRBJ2-3; 10 bases line up with TRBD2. The V and J ends lost 3 bases and 4 bases, in that order; junction bases with no gene match: 8. Germline V gene lookup returns CDR1 SGHRS and CDR2 YFSETQ. The CDR3 consists of 16 residues. The CDR3 protein is CASSSYSSGGADTQYF. DNA for the CDR3: TGCGCCAGCAGCTCTTATTCTAGCGGGGGTGCAGATACGCAGTATTTT.

The genes are TRBV7-6 and TRBJ2-5; possibly TRBD2 for D (6 bases). Germline V gives CDR1 SGHVS, CDR2 FNYEAQ. CDR3 size: 15 residues. The V end lost 1 base, the J end lost 5 bases, and 14 bases lay between the germline ends. This CDR3 is CASSLGRASRETQYF. The CDR3 nucleotides read TGTGCCAGCAGCTTAGGGAGGGCGAGTAGGGAGACCCAGTACTTC.

V gene TRBV24-1 combines with J gene TRBJ2-7; 8 bases are shared with TRBD2. The CDR3 consists of 14 residues. Germline V gene sequence: CDR1 KGHDR, CDR2 SFDVKD. With 4 bases clipped from V and 8 bases from J, the junction kept 9 bases outside the gene matches. The CDR3 here is CATSDSGRGRQQYF. DNA for the CDR3: TGTGCCACCAGTGACTCCGGGAGGGGTAGGCAGCAGTACTTC.

DNA for the CDR3: TGTGCCAGCAGCCCCATAGGGCTAGCGGGGGGAAGAGATACGCAGTATTTT. This codes for CASSPIGLAGGRDTQYF. V gene TRBV7-3 combines with J gene TRBJ2-3, with 11 nucleotides matching TRBD2. V dropped 5 bases and J dropped 5; count of bases not matched to a gene: 12. The germline V gene encodes CDR1 SGHTA and CDR2 FQGTGA. This CDR3 is 17 amino acids long.

This chain links TRBV2 with TRBJ1-1; 8 nucleotides align to TRBD1. This CDR3 comprises 15 residues. Germline V gene lookup returns CDR1 SNHLY and CDR2 FYNNEI. The J segment lost 1 base and the V segment lost 3 bases, leaving 4 bases of the junction unmatched. The DNA of the CDR3 is TGTGCCAGCAGTGAGGTCCAGGGGGCGAACACTGAAGCTTTCTTT. Its protein product is CASSEVQGANTEAFF. The variable domain in full, completed from reference TRBV2 and TRBJ1-1, reads EPEVTQTPSHQVTQMGQEVILRCVPISNHLYFYWYRQILGQKVEFLVSFYNNEISEKSEIFDDQFSVERPDGSNFTLKIRSTKLEDSAMYFCASSEVQGANTEAFFGQGTRLTVV.

The chain recombines TRBV2 with TRBJ1-1; D is unclear. CDR1 SNHLY and CDR2 FYNNEI come from the germline V gene. Trimming removed 8 bases at V and 5 bases at J, with 9 bases between. This CDR3 comprises 11 residues. The CDR3 nucleotides are TGTGCCAGCTTACTAAGGACTGAAGCTTTCTTT. This sequence encodes CASLLRTEAFF.

This clone came up a few times. V is TRBV6-1 and J is TRBJ1-3, with D perhaps TRBD1 (6 bases). This CDR3 is built from 17 residues. Germline V gives CDR1 MNHNS, CDR2 SASEGT. V gave up 1 base and J gave up 3 bases, with 16 bases separating them. CDR3 nucleotide sequence: TGTGCCAGCAGTGAAGAGTTTTTGCAGGGGTATGGAAACACCATATATTTT. Amino acids: CASSEEFLQGYGNTIYF.